What follows is one TCR beta chain and its context. Assay: immunoSEQ multiplex PCR; the TCRdb copy retains only in-frame clones and omits some. The sample holds roughly 14,000 clones; almost 85% are singletons and the top ten take around 17%. The entry originates in a study of PD-1 blockade in mismatch repair-deficient tumors. The CDR3 is 14 residues long. Germline-derived CDR1 and CDR2 are SGHAT and FQNNGV. The V segment lost 5 bases and the J segment 7 bases; nucleotides outside the gene matches: 6. The specimen was PBMCs, collected before pembrolizumab treatment. The clonotype was recovered from an adult with mismatch repair-deficient cancer. The chain employs TRBV11-2 and TRBJ2-1; 9 nucleotides agree with TRBD1. The CDR3 DNA reads TGTGCCAGCAGCCCCGGGACAGGGTTTAATGAGCAGTTCTTC. As protein: CASSPGTGFNEQFF.